This T cell receptor (beta chain) emerged from a study of blood T cell repertoires in COVID-19. About the study: Material from acute and convalescent COVID-19 was sourced from the United States, Italy and Spain.

As handled by the study authors: Reference gene primer amplification yielded estimated nucleated cell counts. Assay: immunoSEQ multiplex PCR; the TCRdb copy retains only in-frame clones and omits some. V and J calls plus clone size are reproduced from that table; the DNA served to infer D and trimming. The table has around 47,000 clones, about 90% seen once. This CDR3 contains 18 residues. V lost 2 bases to trimming and J lost 0 bases; unmatched junction nucleotides: 8. Per germline, CDR1 SEHNR and CDR2 FQNEAQ (reference sequence). This clone turned up a few times. The sequence was collected from an elderly man with active or convalescent COVID-19. This sequence joins TRBV7-9 and TRBJ2-1, with TRBD2 matching over 9 bases. Sequencing was done on a sample of peripheral blood. The CDR3, as DNA: TGTGCCAGCAGCTTAAGGACTAGCGAGTGGAGCTCCTACAATGAGCAGTTCTTC. Translating gives CASSLRTSEWSSYNEQFF.